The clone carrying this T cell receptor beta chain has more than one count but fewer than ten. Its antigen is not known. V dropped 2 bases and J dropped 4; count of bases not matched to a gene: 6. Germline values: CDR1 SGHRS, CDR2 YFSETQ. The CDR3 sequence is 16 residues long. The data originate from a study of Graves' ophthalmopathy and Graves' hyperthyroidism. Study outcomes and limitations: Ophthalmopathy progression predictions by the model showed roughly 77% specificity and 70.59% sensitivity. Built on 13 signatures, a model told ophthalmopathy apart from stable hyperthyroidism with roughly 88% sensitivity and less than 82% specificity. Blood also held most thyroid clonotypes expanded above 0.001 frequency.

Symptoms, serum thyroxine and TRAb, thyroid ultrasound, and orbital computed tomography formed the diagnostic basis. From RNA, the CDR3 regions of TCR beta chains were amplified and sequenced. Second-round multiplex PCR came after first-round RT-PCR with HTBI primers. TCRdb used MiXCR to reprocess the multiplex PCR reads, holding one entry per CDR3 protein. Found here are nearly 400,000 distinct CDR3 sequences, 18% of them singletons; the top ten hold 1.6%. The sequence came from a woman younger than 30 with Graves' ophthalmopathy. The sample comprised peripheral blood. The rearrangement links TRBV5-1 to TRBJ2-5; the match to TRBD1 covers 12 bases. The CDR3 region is CASSLSGTGGLETQYF. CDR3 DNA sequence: TGCGCCAGCAGCTTATCCGGGACAGGGGGCTTAGAGACCCAGTACTTC.